One sample yielded the 25 T cell receptor beta chains listed below, sequenced in a study of blood T cell repertoires in COVID-19. The data were produced by immunoSEQ multiplex PCR, yet TCRdb's version contains in-frame clones alone and is incomplete. In the table there are 350,000 to 450,000 clones, around 86% of which are singletons. Sequencing was done on a sample of peripheral blood. Receptors originate from a human donor in a cohort sampled during active COVID-19.

The sample holds a few counts of this clone. V gene TRBV2 combines with J gene TRBJ1-1; 10 bases are shared with TRBD1. The CDR3 extends over 13 amino acids. Germline V gene lookup returns CDR1 SNHLY and CDR2 FYNNEI. Losses at the gene ends were 4 bases for V and 4 bases for J; bases not matched to a gene: 0. CDR3 sequence (DNA): TGTGCCAGCAGTGGACAGGGGGCCACTGAAGCTTTCTTT. Amino acids: CASSGQGATEAFF.

The chain recombines TRBV6-6 with TRBJ2-7; 8 nucleotides align to TRBD2. CDR3 size: 16 residues. In germline, CDR1 is MNHNY, CDR2 SVGAGI (reference sequence). With V trimmed by 6 bases and J by 2 bases, 12 bases remained unmatched. The CDR3 sequence: CASRREKAGVPYEQYF. The DNA of the CDR3 is TGTGCCAGCAGGAGGGAAAAAGCGGGGGTTCCCTACGAGCAGTACTTC.

The chain recombines TRBV30 with TRBJ2-4; a weak D match, TRBD2 (5 bases). The CDR3 is 13 residues long. Looked up from germline, CDR1 is GTSNPN and CDR2 is SVGIG (reference sequence). V lost 3 bases and J 3 bases, leaving 9 bases between the germline ends. The CDR3 DNA sequence: TGTGCCTGGAGAGGGAGAGGCAAAAACATTCAGTACTTC. Translating gives CAWRGRGKNIQYF.

The chain couples TRBV7-9 to TRBJ2-7; D unresolved. V lost 1 base to trimming and J lost 0 bases, with 10 bases between them. This CDR3 region has 15 residues. The germline V gene encodes CDR1 SEHNR and CDR2 FQNEAQ (reference sequence). The CDR3 loop is CASSLGPQSSYEQYF. CDR3 bases: TGTGCCAGCAGCTTAGGGCCACAGAGCTCCTACGAGCAGTACTTC.

CDR3 sequence: CAIRAGTGDYEQYF. The CDR3 bases are TGTGCCATCAGGGCCGGGACGGGGGACTACGAGCAGTACTTC. This rearrangement joins TRBV10-3 to TRBJ2-7, with a tentative D call TRBD2 (6 bases). Germline-derived CDR1 and CDR2 are ENHRY and SYGVKD. V was cut by 6 bases and J by 3 bases, with 15 bases left in between. CDR3 length: 14 residues.

This clone was detected only once. This chain uses TRBV10-2 with TRBJ2-1; maybe TRBD2 (5 bases). Germline V lookup: CDR1 WSHSY, CDR2 SAAADI. The ends were cut back, 5 bases at V and 4 bases at J, with 15 bases in the middle. This CDR3 has 15 residues. DNA for the CDR3: TGCGCCAGCAGTAAAGCCGGACTCGTTTACAATGAGCAGTTCTTC. The encoded protein is CASSKAGLVYNEQFF.

The genes are TRBV6-5 and TRBJ2-5, with D tentatively TRBD2 (5 bases). Germline CDR1 reads MNHEY; CDR2 reads SVGAGI. Trimming shortened V by 6 bases and J by 5 bases, and 13 bases separated the two germline ends. The CDR3 extends over 13 amino acids. The CDR3 loop is CASRQQRVETQYF. DNA of the CDR3: TGTGCCAGCAGACAACAGAGGGTCGAGACCCAGTACTTC.

V gene TRBV5-1 combines with J gene TRBJ1-1, with 8 nucleotides matching TRBD1. Germline V lookup: CDR1 SGHRS, CDR2 YFSETQ. This CDR3 is 14 amino acids long. V lost 5 bases, J lost 5 bases, and 8 bases stayed unmatched. CDR3 bases: TGCGCCAGCAGTTTCGACAGGGGAGGGACTGAAGCTTTCTTT. As protein: CASSFDRGGTEAFF.

The chain links TRBV30 to TRBJ1-1; D uncertain. There are 13 residues in the CDR3. Trimming took off 4 bases at V and 4 bases at J, with 13 bases between the two ends. Per the germline V gene, CDR1 is GTSNPN and CDR2 is SVGIG (reference sequence). The DNA for the CDR3 is TGTGCCTGGACAGTCCAATTTGGCACTGAAGCTTTCTTT. Translated, it gives CAWTVQFGTEAFF.

This chain joins TRBV6-1 and TRBJ1-2; the D is unclear. Trimming cost V 3 bases and J 5 bases, with 10 bases left between them. The CDR3 extends over 13 amino acids. Germline V gene data show CDR1 as MNHNS and CDR2 as SASEGT. The DNA for the CDR3 is TGTGCCAGCAGTGATTGGCAGAATTATGGCTACACCTTC. Encoded protein: CASSDWQNYGYTF.

The gene calls are TRBV9 and TRBJ1-6; a weak D match, TRBD1 (5 bases). The germline V gene has CDR1 SGDLS and CDR2 YYNGEE. With 3 bases removed from V and 5 bases from J, the gap between germline ends came to 12 bases. CDR3 length: 15 residues. The CDR3 nucleotides are TGTGCCAGCAGCGAGTGGGGGGGAAATAATTCACCCCTCCACTTT. Amino acids: CASSEWGGNNSPLHF.

The chain is built from TRBV11-2 and TRBJ2-4; possibly TRBD2 for D (6 bases). The CDR3 sequence is 16 residues long. Germline V gives CDR1 SGHAT, CDR2 FQNNGV. Between the trimmed V and J ends, which lost 5 bases and 0 bases, there was a span of 14 bases. The CDR3 sequence is CASSTPSDLAKNIQYF. CDR3 nucleotides: TGTGCCAGCAGCACCCCTAGCGATCTAGCCAAAAACATTCAGTACTTC.

V is TRBV5-1 and J is TRBJ2-1, with 7 positions matching TRBD2. The trim removed 5 bases at V and 0 bases at J, leaving 8 bases unmatched. The CDR3 totals 16 residues. In germline, CDR1 is SGHRS, CDR2 YFSETQ. CDR3 in amino acids: CASSPPSGISYNEQFF. CDR3 coding DNA: TGCGCCAGCAGTCCTCCTAGCGGAATCTCCTACAATGAGCAGTTCTTC.

The chain couples TRBV4-1 to TRBJ2-5; the D is unclear. The CDR3 sequence is 13 residues long. From germline, CDR1 is MGHRA and CDR2 YSYEKL. V was pared by 1 base and J by 5 bases, with 8 bases between. Written as DNA, the CDR3 is TGCGCCAGCAGCCAAGTAGTTTTGGAGACCCAGTACTTC. This encodes CASSQVVLETQYF.

In nucleotides, the CDR3 is TGTGCCAGCAGTCCACAGGGGATGGAGACTAATGAAAAACTGTTTTTT. It translates to CASSPQGMETNEKLFF. The chain carries TRBV28 and TRBJ1-4; the match to TRBD1 covers 7 bases. There are 16 residues in the CDR3. V gave up 5 bases and J gave up 2 bases; unmatched junction bases: 8. Germline V gene data show CDR1 as MDHEN and CDR2 as SYDVKM.

Concerning this clone: The same CDR3 is also encoded by other DNA sequences in this sample. This rearrangement joins TRBV6-6 to TRBJ2-7, with 10 bases lining up with TRBD1. V gave up 5 bases and J gave up 2 bases; unmatched junction bases: 6. This CDR3 is built from 15 residues. Germline V gives CDR1 MNHNY, CDR2 SVGAGI (reference sequence). CDR3 in amino acids: CASSPRQGAAYEQYF. The DNA for the CDR3 is TGTGCCAGCAGTCCCAGACAGGGGGCCGCCTACGAGCAGTACTTC.

The V gene is TRBV5-1, the J gene TRBJ2-5; the match to TRBD2 covers 13 bases. There are 16 residues in the CDR3. Germline CDR1 reads SGHRS; CDR2 reads YFSETQ. J gave up 4 bases and V 0 bases, and 3 bases lay outside the gene matches. CDR3 nucleotide sequence: TGCGCCAGCAGCTTGGGACTAGCGGGAGGCGTAGAGACCCAGTACTTC. This codes for CASSLGLAGGVETQYF. Full variable domain (remainder filled in from reference TRBV5-1 and TRBJ2-5): KAGVTQTPRYLIKTRGQQVTLSCSPISGHRSVSWYQQTPGQGLQFLFEYFSETQRNKGNFPGRFSGRQFSNSRSEMNVSTLELGDSALYLCASSLGLAGGVETQYFGPGTRLLVL.

This clone was picked up one time. The chain has TRBV28 and TRBJ2-5; D is perhaps TRBD1 (5 bases). Germline values: CDR1 MDHEN, CDR2 SYDVKM. The CDR3 consists of 14 residues. Trimming stripped 11 bases from V and 1 base from J, with 17 bases between. The CDR3 DNA reads as TGTGCCGTGACAGCTCCAAACACCCAAGAGACCCAGTACTTC. It is translated as CAVTAPNTQETQYF.

The J gene is TRBJ1-4, the V gene TRBV27; perhaps TRBD1 as D (5 bases). Germline CDR1 reads MNHEY; CDR2 reads SMNVEV (reference sequence). This CDR3 is 19 amino acids long. V lost 6 bases and J lost 0, with 23 bases in between. The CDR3 DNA sequence: TGTGCCAGCAGCCCACAGGTCGGAGCTGGGAACCCAACTAATGAAAAACTGTTTTTT. Amino acids: CASSPQVGAGNPTNEKLFF. Looking up the rest from reference TRBV27 and TRBJ1-4 gives the full variable domain: EAQVTQNPRYLITVTGKKLTVTCSQNMNHEYMSWYRQDPGLGLRQIYYSMNVEVTDKGDVPEGYKVSRKEKRNFPLILESPSPNQTSLYFCASSPQVGAGNPTNEKLFFGSGTQLSVL.

The V gene is TRBV10-2, the J gene TRBJ1-5; D possibly corresponds to TRBD1 (5 bases). V dropped 6 bases and J dropped 0 bases, with 15 bases sitting between them. Germline CDR1 is WSHSY and CDR2 is SAAADI. The length of the CDR3 is 16 residues. CDR3 loop: CASSPSRGLSNQPQHF. For the CDR3, the DNA is TGCGCCAGCAGCCCAAGTAGGGGACTTAGCAATCAGCCCCAGCATTTT.

This clone occurred once. The chain recombines TRBV19 with TRBJ2-1, with TRBD1 matching 8 bases. The CDR3 loop spans 14 amino acids. Germline V CDR1 and CDR2: LNHDA, SQIVND (reference sequence). With 8 bases clipped from V and 7 bases from J, the junction kept 10 bases outside the gene matches. CDR3 DNA: TGTGCCAGTCATACGACAGGGGTGTGGAATGAGCAGTTCTTC. Encoded protein: CASHTTGVWNEQFF.

The J gene is TRBJ2-2, the V gene TRBV9; D is possibly TRBD2 (5 bases). Trimming stripped 5 bases from V and 3 bases from J, with 17 bases between. Germline V gives CDR1 SGDLS, CDR2 YYNGEE. The CDR3 runs 16 residues. Here the CDR3 reads CASSDTGGQHTGELFF. The CDR3 DNA reads TGTGCCAGCAGTGACACGGGCGGGCAGCACACCGGGGAGCTGTTTTTT. Filled out from reference TRBV9 and TRBJ2-2, the complete variable domain reads DSGVTQTPKHLITATGQRVTLRCSPRSGDLSVYWYQQSLDQGLQFLIQYYNGEERAKGNILERFSAQQFPDLHSELNLSSLELGDSALYFCASSDTGGQHTGELFFGEGSRLTVL.

The chain employs TRBV6-5 and TRBJ2-2; 7 nucleotides agree with TRBD1. Unmatched junction bases numbered 12, after V lost 4 bases and J lost 7 bases. Germline V gives CDR1 MNHEY, CDR2 SVGAGI. The CDR3 totals 16 residues. The CDR3 coding sequence is TGTGCCAGCAGTTTTCTCCGGGACAGTCGGGACGGGGAGCTGTTTTTT. Its translation: CASSFLRDSRDGELFF.

This rearrangement joins TRBV14 to TRBJ2-7; 9 nucleotides match TRBD1. The CDR3 extends over 18 amino acids. V lost 0 bases and J lost 3; bases outside the gene matches: 12. Looked up from germline, CDR1 is SGHDN and CDR2 is FVKESK. CDR3 in amino acids: CASSQEPGVWGQGYEQYF. Written as DNA, the CDR3 is TGTGCCAGCAGCCAAGAGCCCGGTGTCTGGGGACAGGGCTACGAGCAGTACTTC.

CDR3 nucleotide sequence: TGTGCCAGCAGCATTCCCGGGACAGGGAAGGGCTACACCTTC. Its translation is CASSIPGTGKGYTF. V usage is TRBV21-1 and J usage is TRBJ1-2; the D call of TRBD1 is as the table states it, not checked on the DNA. TRBV21-1 is annotated as a pseudogene. This CDR3 spans 14 amino acids.